This T cell receptor (beta chain) was captured in a study of blood T cell repertoires in COVID-19. Overall study context: Sources were T cells, B-cell-depleted T cells, or PBMCs; the material itself was cDNA or gDNA.

Here immunoSEQ multiplex PCR was the method, and the copy in TCRdb shows in-frame clones only, minus some. The profile covers roughly 100,000 clones, with more than 80% appearing a single time and around 4.5% taken by the ten largest. This TCR was sampled from a human donor in a cohort sampled during active COVID-19. Sequenced material: peripheral blood.

The CDR3 loop reads CASSLFRGETQYF. CDR3 coding DNA: TGTGCCAGCAGTTTGTTTAGGGGTGAGACCCAGTACTTC. The genes are TRBV12-3 or TRBV12-4 and TRBJ2-5; D may be TRBD1 (5 bases). V shed 3 bases and J shed 5 bases, with 10 bases lying between them. CDR3 length: 13 residues.